This passage covers 18 T cell receptor beta chains from one sample sequenced in a study of cytomegalovirus exposure and HLA in healthy donors. The PCR contained 60 Vbeta and 13 Jbeta primers. TCRdb keeps only in-frame clones here, not all; method: immunoSEQ multiplex PCR. The data hold approximately 120,000 clones, with 77% observed a single time. Material for sequencing was PBMCs. The source is a woman in her thirties or forties in good health and CMV-seropositive.

A remark on this clone: Other DNA sequences of this sample code for an identical CDR3. The J gene is TRBJ2-1, the V gene TRBV5-1; 14 bases align to TRBD2. V lost 3 bases, J lost 5 bases, and 1 base stayed unmatched. The CDR3 length is 15 residues. Per the germline V gene, CDR1 is SGHRS and CDR2 is YFSETQ. The DNA of the CDR3 is TGCGCCAGCAGCTCGGGACTAGCGGGAGACAATGAGCAGTTCTTC. This codes for CASSSGLAGDNEQFF.

This clone was detected a few times. J is TRBJ1-1 and V is TRBV2; TRBD1 agrees at 9 bases. The CDR3 extends over 12 amino acids. Germline V lookup: CDR1 SNHLY, CDR2 FYNNEI. In nucleotides, the CDR3 is TGTGCACGGACAGGGGTAAACACTGAAGCTTTCTTT. This sequence encodes CARTGVNTEAFF.

This chain uses TRBV27 with TRBJ1-1, with TRBD1 identical over 10 bases. This CDR3 is 16 amino acids long. The germline V gene encodes CDR1 MNHEY and CDR2 SMNVEV (reference sequence). The V gene end was trimmed by 4 bases and the J gene end by 0 bases; junction bases not matched to a gene: 5. The CDR3 reads CASSSWTGGVNTEAFF. The CDR3, as DNA: TGTGCCAGCAGTTCCTGGACAGGGGGTGTGAACACTGAAGCTTTCTTT.

This sequence joins TRBV5-8 and TRBJ1-2; 9 positions agree with TRBD1. Germline CDR1 reads SGHTS; CDR2 reads YDEGEE. Germline trimming cut 2 bases from V and 7 bases from J; bases unmatched to any gene: 6. CDR3 size: 14 residues. CDR3 coding DNA: TGTGCCAGCAGCTTCCAGGACAGGGGTGCTGGCTACACCTTC. Translated, it gives CASSFQDRGAGYTF. The complete variable domain, with remaining parts taken from reference TRBV5-8 and TRBJ1-2, reads EAGVTQSPTHLIKTRGQQATLRCSPISGHTSVYWYQQALGLGLQFLLWYDEGEERNRGNFPPRFSGRQFPNYSSELNVNALELEDSALYLCASSFQDRGAGYTFGSGTRLTVV.

The chain uses TRBV6-1 and TRBJ1-2; TRBD1 is a possible D gene (6 bases). The CDR3 totals 14 residues. Germline lookup yields CDR1 MNHNS and CDR2 SASEGT. Trimming took off 3 bases at V and 10 bases at J, with 18 bases between the two ends. The CDR3 DNA reads as TGTGCCAGCAGTGATTCGGGGGCGGGGGATGACTACACCTTC. Translation: CASSDSGAGDDYTF.

Comment on this clone: One end of the junction is discordant with germline, which a read error may explain. The chain uses TRBV28 and TRBJ2-7, with 11 bases fitting TRBD1. Germline values: CDR1 MDHEN, CDR2 SYDVKM. The CDR3 has 12 residues. CDR3 region: CASSLYRGQGDF. The CDR3 DNA is TGTGCCAGCAGTCTTTACCGGGGACAGGGGGACTTC.

Here the CDR3 reads CASSILAGVVNEQFF. The CDR3 nucleotides read TGTGCCAGTAGCATACTAGCGGGAGTAGTCAATGAGCAGTTCTTC. The rearrangement uses TRBV19 and TRBJ2-1; 11 bases agree with TRBD2. Germline V gene lookup returns CDR1 LNHDA and CDR2 SQIVND (reference sequence). V was clipped by 6 bases and J by 6 bases; unmatched bases: 7. The CDR3 covers 15 residues.

The J gene is TRBJ1-3, the V gene TRBV5-1; 9 bases are shared with TRBD1. J was trimmed by 6 bases and V by 2 bases; bases with no gene match: 3. Germline loops: CDR1 SGHRS, CDR2 YFSETQ. This CDR3 comprises 14 residues. The CDR3 reads CASSLGQGQNTIYF. CDR3 DNA sequence: TGCGCCAGCAGCTTAGGACAGGGGCAAAACACCATATATTTT.

This chain uses TRBV6-6 with TRBJ2-5; the match to TRBD2 covers 12 bases. The DNA end is more similar to TRBJ2-7, so the J call may be wrong. Germline lookup yields CDR1 MNHNY and CDR2 SVGAGI (reference sequence). The CDR3 is 15 residues long. CDR3 in amino acids: CASRLTSGGTYEQYF. CDR3 bases: TGTGCCAGCAGACTGACTAGCGGGGGCACCTACGAGCAGTACTTC.

The chain employs TRBV11-2 and TRBJ2-5, with 12 bases lining up with TRBD2. CDR3 length: 17 amino acids. Trimming removed 5 bases from V and 1 base from J; junction bases left unmatched: 8. Germline loops: CDR1 SGHAT, CDR2 FQNNGV. CDR3 sequence reads: CASSPRGTSGPQETQYF. DNA of the CDR3: TGTGCCAGCAGCCCCCGGGGGACTAGCGGGCCCCAAGAGACCCAGTACTTC.

With regard to this clone: Distinct nucleotide sequences in the sample also encode this CDR3. V and J are TRBV5-1 and TRBJ2-5, with 10 bases aligning to TRBD2. Unmatched junction bases numbered 6, after V lost 2 bases and J lost 5 bases. The CDR3 is 15 residues long. From germline, CDR1 is SGHRS and CDR2 YFSETQ. The CDR3 protein is CASSFLAGVGETQYF. DNA for the CDR3: TGCGCCAGCAGCTTTCTAGCGGGAGTCGGGGAGACCCAGTACTTC.

In nucleotides, the CDR3 is TGTGCCAGCACCCCGGGGGGGACCTATGGCTACACCTTC. Translation gives CASTPGGTYGYTF. The chain is built from TRBV6-5 and TRBJ1-2; the D gene is possibly TRBD1 (5 bases). Germline V gene lookup returns CDR1 MNHEY and CDR2 SVGAGI. The CDR3 consists of 13 residues. Trimming stripped 7 bases from V and 4 bases from J, with 13 bases between.

The count of this clone is one. The CDR3 region is CASSVYLNTEAFF. The CDR3, as DNA: TGTGCCAGCAGTGTCTACCTGAACACTGAAGCTTTCTTT. The gene calls are TRBV6-1 and TRBJ1-1; no clear D. CDR1 is MNHNS and CDR2 is SASEGT in the germline V gene. The CDR3 has 13 amino acids. Trimming cost V 4 bases and J 0 bases, with 6 bases left between them.

The chain's CDR3 is CASSHSTEFLYEQYF. In DNA form, the CDR3 reads TGCGCCAGCAGTCACTCCACAGAATTCCTCTACGAGCAGTACTTC. The V call is TRBV23-1, the J call TRBJ2-7; no clear D gene. TRBV23-1 is annotated as an ORF whose role is uncertain. Trimming shortened V by 3 bases and J by 3 bases, and 15 bases separated the two germline ends. The CDR3 totals 15 residues.

This clone was seen more than once but under ten times. V is TRBV6-6 and J is TRBJ1-1, with a possible D match to TRBD1 (5 bases). Trimming removed 6 bases from V and 4 bases from J, with 9 bases in between. Looked up from germline, CDR1 is MNHNY and CDR2 is SVGAGI (reference sequence). The CDR3 consists of 12 residues. For the CDR3, the DNA is TGTGCCAGCAGCGACAGTAGCACTGAAGCTTTCTTT. Translating gives CASSDSSTEAFF.

This chain uses TRBV10-1 with TRBJ1-3, with D tentatively TRBD1 (6 bases). Germline-derived CDR1 and CDR2 are WNHNN and SYGVQD (reference sequence). The V end was cut by 3 bases, the J end by 0 bases, with 9 bases between. The CDR3 is 15 amino acids. The CDR3 here is CASSEDRSSGNTIYF. The DNA for the CDR3 is TGCGCCAGCAGTGAAGACAGGAGCTCTGGAAACACCATATATTTT.

The chain is built from TRBV19 and TRBJ2-7, with 10 bases that match TRBD1. V dropped 5 bases and J dropped 3; count of bases not matched to a gene: 4. The CDR3 extends over 14 amino acids. Germline lookup yields CDR1 LNHDA and CDR2 SQIVND (reference sequence). The CDR3 loop reads CASSPRTGGYEQYF. DNA of the CDR3: TGTGCCAGTAGTCCTCGGACAGGGGGCTACGAGCAGTACTTC.

The chain uses TRBV28 and TRBJ1-5; 8 bases fit TRBD1. CDR1 is MDHEN, CDR2 SYDVKM, per germline. The CDR3 sequence is 14 residues long. The junction had 3 bases not matched to a gene; V was cut back by 5 bases and J by 3 bases. CDR3 DNA: TGTGCCAGCAGTCAACAGGGGGACAATCAGCCCCAGCATTTT. Its translation: CASSQQGDNQPQHF.